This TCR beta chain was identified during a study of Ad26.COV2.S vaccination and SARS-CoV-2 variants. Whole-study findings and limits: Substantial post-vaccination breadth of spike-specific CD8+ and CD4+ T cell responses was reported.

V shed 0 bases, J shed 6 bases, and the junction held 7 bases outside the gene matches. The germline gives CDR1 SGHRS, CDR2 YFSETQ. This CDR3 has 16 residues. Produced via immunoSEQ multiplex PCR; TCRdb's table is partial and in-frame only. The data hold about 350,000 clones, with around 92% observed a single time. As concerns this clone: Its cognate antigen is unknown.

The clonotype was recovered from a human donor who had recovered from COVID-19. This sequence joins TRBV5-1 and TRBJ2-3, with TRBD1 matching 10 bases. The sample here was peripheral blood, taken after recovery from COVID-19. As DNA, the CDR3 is TGCGCCAGCAGCTTGGCGGGACAGGGGTCGCGGGATACGCAGTATTTT. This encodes CASSLAGQGSRDTQYF. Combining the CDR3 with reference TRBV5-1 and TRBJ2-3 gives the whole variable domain KAGVTQTPRYLIKTRGQQVTLSCSPISGHRSVSWYQQTPGQGLQFLFEYFSETQRNKGNFPGRFSGRQFSNSRSEMNVSTLELGDSALYLCASSLAGQGSRDTQYFGPGTRLTVL.